A selection of T cell receptor beta chains follows, all from one sample in a study of cytomegalovirus exposure and HLA in healthy donors. Sequencing was performed with immunoSEQ multiplex PCR; in TCRdb, only in-frame clones are kept and a portion is missing. This table holds roughly 100,000 clones, 65% to 75% found once. The source material was PBMCs. The receptors were gathered from a female donor in good health and CMV-seronegative. CDR3s include the opening cysteine and the closing phenylalanine or tryptophan. Fields, in order: D gene, clone size, V gene, J gene, CDR3 DNA, CDR3 protein. D genes are given only for firm matches. Expanded clones are given a class, and other clones once, few, many or no size at all.

.	.	TRBV30	TRBJ1-3	TGTGCCTGGATCTCGGACAGTGGAAACACCATATATTTT	CAWISDSGNTIYF
TRBD1	.	TRBV5-1	TRBJ1-6	TGCGCCAGCAGCCTTCGACAGGGGGATAATTCACCCCTCCACTTT	CASSLRQGDNSPLHF
TRBD2	.	TRBV7-2	TRBJ2-2	TGTGCCAGCAAGAGAAGCGGGAGTGGAGGGGAGCTGTTTTTT	CASKRSGSGGELFF
.	.	TRBV15	TRBJ2-1	TGTGCCACCAGCAGAGAAGGAGGCAGGTCGAGCTCCTACAATGAGCAGTTCTTC	CATSREGGRSSSYNEQFF
TRBD2	.	TRBV5-4	TRBJ2-3	TGTGCCAGCAGCTTGGTACTAGCGGGAGGGAGGGGCACAGATACGCAGTATTTT	CASSLVLAGGRGTDTQYF
TRBD1	few	TRBV2	TRBJ2-2	TGTGCCAGCAGTGCAGGGGGAGTAGGCACCGGGGAGCTGTTTTTT	CASSAGGVGTGELFF
TRBD2	.	TRBV19	TRBJ2-1	TGTGCCAGTAGTACCCCGGGACTAGCATTAGTCAATGAGCAGTTCTTC	CASSTPGLALVNEQFF
TRBD1	few	TRBV30	TRBJ1-3	TGTGCCTGGGACAGGGGGGAGGGGAGAAACACCATATATTTT	CAWDRGEGRNTIYF
TRBD1	.	TRBV28	TRBJ2-3	TGTGCCAGCAGTTTAAGTCCCCCGGGACAGGTAACAGATACGCAGTATTTT	CASSLSPPGQVTDTQYF
.	few	TRBV11-3	TRBJ1-1	TGTGCCAGCAGCTTTATTGGGGGGGGGAACACTGAAGCTTTCTTT	CASSFIGGGNTEAFF
TRBD2	few	TRBV27	TRBJ2-7	TGTGCCAGCAGAGCCTTCAGCGGGGGCTTCTCCTACGAGCAGTACTTC	CASRAFSGGFSYEQYF
TRBD2	.	TRBV2	TRBJ2-1	TGTGCCAGCAGGGTTAGCGGGCAGCAGTTCTTC	CASRVSGQQFF
.	.	TRBV29-1	TRBJ1-5	TGCAGCGTTGAGTGGGACAAAAATCAGCCCCAGCATTTT	CSVEWDKNQPQHF
.	.	TRBV27	TRBJ1-1	TGTGCCAGCAGTTTATGGGGCTTGAACACTGAAGCTTTCTTT	CASSLWGLNTEAFF
TRBD2	.	TRBV4-2	TRBJ2-1	TGTGCCAGCAGCCAAGACGGGACGGGAGGGCCGTACAATGAGCAGTTCTTC	CASSQDGTGGPYNEQFF
.	few	TRBV28	TRBJ1-1	TGTGCCAGCAGGGCCGGGTGGCAGGGAGGAACTGAAGCTTTCTTT	CASRAGWQGGTEAFF
.	few	TRBV10-3	TRBJ1-3	TGTGCCATCAGTCCGGACAGAGACACCATATATTTT	CAISPDRDTIYF
TRBD1	.	TRBV9	TRBJ2-5	TGTGCCAGCAGCGTAGAGGGACAGGGGTACGAGACCCAGTACTTC	CASSVEGQGYETQYF
.	.	TRBV28	TRBJ2-2	TGTGCCAGCAGTTTGTGGCCCGGGGAGCTGTTTTTT	CASSLWPGELFF
TRBD2	.	TRBV7-2	TRBJ2-1	TGTGCCAGCAGCTTAGGGCGGGAGCTACCGTTCTTC	CASSLGRELPFF
.	few	TRBV27	TRBJ2-2	TGTGCCAGCAGTCTCCTCAACACCGGGGAGCTGTTTTTT	CASSLLNTGELFF
TRBD2	.	TRBV7-9	TRBJ2-1	TGTGCCAGCAGCTCAAGAGCGGGAGTAGACTACAATGAGCAGTTCTTC	CASSSRAGVDYNEQFF
TRBD2	.	TRBV5-4	TRBJ2-1	TGTGCCAGCAGCTCCAGGACTAGCGGGATCGGGCAGTTCTTC	CASSSRTSGIGQFF
TRBD2	few	TRBV4-1	TRBJ2-1	TGCGCCAGCAGCCATACCCGTGGGACTAGCGGGCACAATGAGCAGTTCTTC	CASSHTRGTSGHNEQFF
.	.	TRBV11-2	TRBJ2-1	TGTGCCAGCAGCTTAGCCGGGGCGGGATACAATGAGCAGTTCTTC	CASSLAGAGYNEQFF
TRBD2	.	TRBV19	TRBJ2-3	TGTGCCAGTAGTATCGAGCTAGCGGGAGGAGAGGATACGCAGTATTTT	CASSIELAGGEDTQYF
TRBD2	few	TRBV5-6	TRBJ2-7	TGTGCCAGCAGCAAGTCGCATGGACTAGCGGGATTTGAGCAGTACTTC	CASSKSHGLAGFEQYF
TRBD1	.	TRBV4-2	TRBJ1-2	TGTGCCAGCAGCCAAGAGACGACAGGGAGTAAAGACTATGGCTACACCTTC	CASSQETTGSKDYGYTF
.	few	TRBV7-2	TRBJ2-7	TGTGCCAGCAGCTTGAGTCAGGGGCTCACCTACGAGCAGTACTTC	CASSLSQGLTYEQYF
TRBD2	few	TRBV13	TRBJ2-7	TGTGCCAGCAGCCAGCGGGGGTACTACGAGCAGTACTTC	CASSQRGYYEQYF
.	once	TRBV28	TRBJ1-2	TGTGCCAGCAAGCACAGGCGAAACTATGGCTACACCTTC	CASKHRRNYGYTF
TRBD1	.	TRBV5-1	TRBJ2-6	TGCGCCAGCAGCCGCGGGGGACAGGGGCTAATTGGGGCCAACGTCCTGACTTTC	CASSRGGQGLIGANVLTF
.	once	TRBV18	TRBJ2-2	TGTGCCAGCTCACCGACCCCCAGGCTCCACACCGGGGAGCTGTTTTTT	CASSPTPRLHTGELFF
.	few	TRBV7-8	TRBJ2-7	TGTGCCAGCAGCTTACCCGGGGGTGGCGGCTTATCCTACGAGCAGTACTTC	CASSLPGGGGLSYEQYF
.	few	TRBV9	TRBJ2-2	TGTGCCAGCAGCGTAGGATCCGGCACCGGGGAGCTGTTTTTT	CASSVGSGTGELFF
.	.	TRBV18	TRBJ1-1	TGTGCCAGCTCACCCTCTATCACCACTGAAGCTTTCTTT	CASSPSITTEAFF
.	.	TRBV30	TRBJ1-5	TGTGCCTGGAGTGCCCAGGGGAATCAGCCCCAGCATTTT	CAWSAQGNQPQHF
.	.	TRBV30	TRBJ1-2	TGTGCCTGGATCGCAGACTATGGCTACACCTTC	CAWIADYGYTF
.	.	TRBV6-5	TRBJ2-5	TGTGCCAGCAGTTACGTAGGGAGCCAAGAGACCCAGTACTTC	CASSYVGSQETQYF
TRBD2	once	TRBV2	TRBJ2-1	TGTGCCAGCAGTGAGTCCCGAGCGGGAGGGCGAGGCAATGAGCAGTTCTTC	CASSESRAGGRGNEQFF
TRBD2	.	TRBV28	TRBJ2-7	TGTGCCAGCAGTCCGCTCGTCGCCCGGGAGGGCCGGAGCTCCTACGAGCAGTACTTC	CASSPLVAREGRSSYEQYF
TRBD2	few	TRBV28	TRBJ2-7	TGTGCCAGCAGTTTGCGGGAGGCATTTGACTCCTACGAGCAGTACTTC	CASSLREAFDSYEQYF